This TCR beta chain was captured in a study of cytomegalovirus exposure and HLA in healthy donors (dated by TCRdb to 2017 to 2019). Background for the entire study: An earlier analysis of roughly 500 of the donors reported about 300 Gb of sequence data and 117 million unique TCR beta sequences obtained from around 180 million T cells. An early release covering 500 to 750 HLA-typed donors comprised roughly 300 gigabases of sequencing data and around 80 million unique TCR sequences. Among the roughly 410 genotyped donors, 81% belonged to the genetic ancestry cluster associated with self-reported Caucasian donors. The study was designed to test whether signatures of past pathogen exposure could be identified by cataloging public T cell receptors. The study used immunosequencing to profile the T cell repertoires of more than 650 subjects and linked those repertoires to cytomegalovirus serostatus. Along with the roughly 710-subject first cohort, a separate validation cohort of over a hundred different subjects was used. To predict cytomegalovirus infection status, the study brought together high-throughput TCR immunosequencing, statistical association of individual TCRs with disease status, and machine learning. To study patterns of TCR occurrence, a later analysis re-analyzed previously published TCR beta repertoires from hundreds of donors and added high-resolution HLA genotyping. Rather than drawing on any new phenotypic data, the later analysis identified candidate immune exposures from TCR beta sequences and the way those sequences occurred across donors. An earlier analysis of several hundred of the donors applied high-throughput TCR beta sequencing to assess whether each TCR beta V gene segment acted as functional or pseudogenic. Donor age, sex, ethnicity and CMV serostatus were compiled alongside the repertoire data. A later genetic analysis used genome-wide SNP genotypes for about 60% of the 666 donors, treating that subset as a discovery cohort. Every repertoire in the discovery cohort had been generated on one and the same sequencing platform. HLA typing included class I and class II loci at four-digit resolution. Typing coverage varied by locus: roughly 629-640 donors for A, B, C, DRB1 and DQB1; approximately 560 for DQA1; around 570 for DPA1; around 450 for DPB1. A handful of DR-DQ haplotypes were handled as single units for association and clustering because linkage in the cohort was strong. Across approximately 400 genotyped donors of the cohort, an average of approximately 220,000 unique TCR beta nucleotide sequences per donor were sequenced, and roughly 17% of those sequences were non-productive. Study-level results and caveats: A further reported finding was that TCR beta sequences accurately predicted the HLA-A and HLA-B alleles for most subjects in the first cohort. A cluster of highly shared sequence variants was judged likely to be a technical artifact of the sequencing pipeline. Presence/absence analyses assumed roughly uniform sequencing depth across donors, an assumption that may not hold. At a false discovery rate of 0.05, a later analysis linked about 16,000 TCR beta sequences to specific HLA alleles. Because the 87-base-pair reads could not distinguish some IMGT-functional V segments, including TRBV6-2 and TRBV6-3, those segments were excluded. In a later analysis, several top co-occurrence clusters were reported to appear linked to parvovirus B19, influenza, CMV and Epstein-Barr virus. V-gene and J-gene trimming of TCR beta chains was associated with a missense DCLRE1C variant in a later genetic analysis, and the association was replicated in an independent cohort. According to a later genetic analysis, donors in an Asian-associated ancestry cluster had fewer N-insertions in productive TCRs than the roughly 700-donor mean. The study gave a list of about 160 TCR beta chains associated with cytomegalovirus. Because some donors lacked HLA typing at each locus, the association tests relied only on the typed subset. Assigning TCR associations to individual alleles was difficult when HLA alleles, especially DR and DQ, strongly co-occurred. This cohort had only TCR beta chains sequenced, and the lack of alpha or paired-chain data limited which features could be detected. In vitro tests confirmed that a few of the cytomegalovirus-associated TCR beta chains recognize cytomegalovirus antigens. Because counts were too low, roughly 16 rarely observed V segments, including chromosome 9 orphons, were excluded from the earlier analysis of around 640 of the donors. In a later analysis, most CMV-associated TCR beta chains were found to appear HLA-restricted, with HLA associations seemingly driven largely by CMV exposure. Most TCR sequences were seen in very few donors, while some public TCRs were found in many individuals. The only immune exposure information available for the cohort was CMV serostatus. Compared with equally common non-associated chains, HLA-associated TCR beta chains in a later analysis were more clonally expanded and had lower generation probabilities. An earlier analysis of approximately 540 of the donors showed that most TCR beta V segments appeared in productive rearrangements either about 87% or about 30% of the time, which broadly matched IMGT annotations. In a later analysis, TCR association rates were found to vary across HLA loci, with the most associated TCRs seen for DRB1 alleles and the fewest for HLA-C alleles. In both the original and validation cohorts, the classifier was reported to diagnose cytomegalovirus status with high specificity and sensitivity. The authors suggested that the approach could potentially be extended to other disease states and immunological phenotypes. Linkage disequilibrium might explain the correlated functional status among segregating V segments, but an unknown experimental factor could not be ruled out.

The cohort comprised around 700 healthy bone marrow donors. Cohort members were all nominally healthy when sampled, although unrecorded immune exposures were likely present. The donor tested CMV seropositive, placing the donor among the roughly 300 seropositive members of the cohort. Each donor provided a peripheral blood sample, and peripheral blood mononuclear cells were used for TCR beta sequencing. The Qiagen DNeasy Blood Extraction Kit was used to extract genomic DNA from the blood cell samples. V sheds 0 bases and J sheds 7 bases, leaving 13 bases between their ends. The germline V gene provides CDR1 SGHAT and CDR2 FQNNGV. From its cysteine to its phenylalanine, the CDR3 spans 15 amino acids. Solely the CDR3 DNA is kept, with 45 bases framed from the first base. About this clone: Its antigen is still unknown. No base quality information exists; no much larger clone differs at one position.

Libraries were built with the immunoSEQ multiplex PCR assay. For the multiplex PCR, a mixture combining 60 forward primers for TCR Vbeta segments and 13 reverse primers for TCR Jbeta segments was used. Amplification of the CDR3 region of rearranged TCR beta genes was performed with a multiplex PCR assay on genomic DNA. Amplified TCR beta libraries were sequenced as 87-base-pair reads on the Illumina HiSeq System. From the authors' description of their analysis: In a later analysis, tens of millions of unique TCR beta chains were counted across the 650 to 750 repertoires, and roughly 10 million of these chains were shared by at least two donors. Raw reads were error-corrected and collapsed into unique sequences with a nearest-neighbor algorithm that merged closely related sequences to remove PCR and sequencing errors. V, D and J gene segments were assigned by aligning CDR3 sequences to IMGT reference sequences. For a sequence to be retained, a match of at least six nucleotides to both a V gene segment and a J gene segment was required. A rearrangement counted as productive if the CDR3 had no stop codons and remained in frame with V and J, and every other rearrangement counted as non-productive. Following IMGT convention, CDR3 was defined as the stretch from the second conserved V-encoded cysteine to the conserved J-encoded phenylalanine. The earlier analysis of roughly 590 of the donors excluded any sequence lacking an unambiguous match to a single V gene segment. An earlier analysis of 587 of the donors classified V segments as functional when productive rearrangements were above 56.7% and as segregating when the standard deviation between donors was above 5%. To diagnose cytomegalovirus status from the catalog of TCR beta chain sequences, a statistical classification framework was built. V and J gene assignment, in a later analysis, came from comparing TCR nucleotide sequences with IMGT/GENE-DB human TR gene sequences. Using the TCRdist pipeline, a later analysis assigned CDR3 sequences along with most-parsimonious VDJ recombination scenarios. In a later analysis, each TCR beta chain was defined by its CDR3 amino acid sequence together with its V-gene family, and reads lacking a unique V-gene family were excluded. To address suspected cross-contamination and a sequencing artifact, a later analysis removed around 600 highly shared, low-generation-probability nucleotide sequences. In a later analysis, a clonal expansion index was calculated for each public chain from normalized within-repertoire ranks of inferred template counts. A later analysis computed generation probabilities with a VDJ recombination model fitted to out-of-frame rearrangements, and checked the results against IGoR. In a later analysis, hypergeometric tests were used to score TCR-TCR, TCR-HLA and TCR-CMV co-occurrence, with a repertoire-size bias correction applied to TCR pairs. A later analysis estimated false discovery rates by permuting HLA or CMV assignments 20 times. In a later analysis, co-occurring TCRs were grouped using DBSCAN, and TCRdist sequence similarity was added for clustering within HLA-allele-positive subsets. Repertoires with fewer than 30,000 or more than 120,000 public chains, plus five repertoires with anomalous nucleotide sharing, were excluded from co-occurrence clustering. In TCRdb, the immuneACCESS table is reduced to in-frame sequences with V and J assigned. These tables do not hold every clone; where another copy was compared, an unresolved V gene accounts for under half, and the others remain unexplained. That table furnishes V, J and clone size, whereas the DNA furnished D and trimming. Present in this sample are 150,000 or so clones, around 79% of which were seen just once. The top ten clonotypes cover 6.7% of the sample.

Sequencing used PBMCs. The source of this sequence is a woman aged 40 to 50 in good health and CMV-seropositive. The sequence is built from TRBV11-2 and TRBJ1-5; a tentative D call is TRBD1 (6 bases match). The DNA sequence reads TGTGCCAGCAGCTTAGACAGGGGAAGGGGGCAGCCCCAGCATTTT. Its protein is CASSLDRGRGQPQHF.